Shown below are 7 T cell receptor beta chains from a single sample sequenced in a study of CD8 T cells in ankylosing spondylitis. TCRdb reprocessed the 5' RACE reads via MiXCR and lists one record per CDR3 protein. The sample yields 150,000 to 200,000 distinct CDR3 sequences, approximately 20% seen once. Sequences were obtained from blood, either unsorted or a sorted T cell fraction (not recorded which). The receptors derive from a male donor with ankylosing spondylitis or in good health (not recorded which).

The chain is built from TRBV12-3 or TRBV12-4 and TRBJ1-6, with a possible D match to TRBD1 (6 bases). The CDR3 has 16 amino acids. The V end was cut by 6 bases, the J end by 6 bases, with 18 bases between. The CDR3 protein is CASRPDRRFLNSPLHF. The CDR3 nucleotides read TGTGCCAGCAGGCCGGACAGACGATTTCTTAATTCACCCCTCCACTTT.

This chain connects TRBV5-1 to TRBJ2-3, with 8 nucleotides matching TRBD2. The CDR3 loop spans 16 amino acids. Looked up from germline, CDR1 is SGHRS and CDR2 is YFSETQ. V lost 0 bases, J lost 4 bases, and 7 bases stayed unmatched. CDR3 region: CASSLGGSGNADTQYF. The CDR3 coding sequence is TGCGCCAGCAGCTTGGGTGGTAGCGGGAACGCAGATACGCAGTATTTT.

The chain links TRBV18 to TRBJ2-7; tentatively, D is TRBD1 or TRBD2 (5 bases each). The ends were cut back, 6 bases at V and 4 bases at J, with 16 bases in the middle. Germline V CDR1 and CDR2: KGHSH, LQKENI. The CDR3 is 14 residues long. CDR3 loop: CASSQLGAGYEQYF. In DNA form, the CDR3 reads TGTGCCAGCTCCCAACTAGGAGCAGGGTACGAGCAGTACTTC.

This clonotype was counted a single time. A much larger clone is a single base away; this may be a read error. The chain couples TRBV3-1 to TRBJ2-1; 8 bases are a match to TRBD2. Germline V gene data show CDR1 as LGHDT and CDR2 as YNNKEL (reference sequence). The CDR3 is made up of 14 amino acids. In DNA form, the CDR3 reads TGTGCCAGCGGCCAAGATCGAGCTAGCGGGGAGCAGTTCTTC. This sequence encodes CASGQDRASGEQFF.

The chain uses TRBV2 and TRBJ2-1; TRBD2 aligns across 7 bases. Trimming took 2 bases from V and 12 from J; bases not matched to a gene: 7. The CDR3 covers 13 residues. The germline V gene has CDR1 SNHLY and CDR2 FYNNEI. CDR3 loop: CASSELSGGGQFF. The CDR3 DNA follows: TGTGCCAGCAGTGAATTGTCGGGGGGTGGGCAGTTCTTC.

This clonotype occurred a few times. V usage is TRBV29-1 and J usage is TRBJ2-2; D remains ambiguous. The ends were cut back, 0 bases at V and 4 bases at J, with 3 bases in the middle. The CDR3 has 12 residues. Germline CDR1 reads SQVTM; CDR2 reads ANQGSEA. In DNA, the CDR3 is TGCAGCGTTGAAGATGGCACCGGGGAGCTGTTTTTT. Protein sequence: CSVEDGTGELFF.

The rearrangement uses TRBV4-1 and TRBJ2-2; TRBD1 agrees at 10 bases. J gave up 6 bases and V 3 bases, and 7 bases lay outside the gene matches. Germline assignment: CDR1 MGHRA and CDR2 YSYEKL. The CDR3 spans 16 residues. The CDR3 DNA sequence: TGCGCCAGCAGCCAGAGACAGGGGGCTAGGGCCGGGGAGCTGTTTTTT. Translating it yields CASSQRQGARAGELFF.